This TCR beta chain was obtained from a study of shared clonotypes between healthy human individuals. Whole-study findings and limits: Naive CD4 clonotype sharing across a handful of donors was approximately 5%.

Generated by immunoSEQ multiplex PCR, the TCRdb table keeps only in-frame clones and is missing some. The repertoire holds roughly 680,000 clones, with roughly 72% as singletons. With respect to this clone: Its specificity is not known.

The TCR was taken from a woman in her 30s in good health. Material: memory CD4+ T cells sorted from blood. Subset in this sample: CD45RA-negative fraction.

The CDR3 DNA reads TGTGCCAGCAAAAAGGGCGAAAATAGCAATCAGCCCCAGCATTTT. Protein sequence: CASKKGENSNQPQHF. This chain joins TRBV2 and TRBJ1-5; D gene unclear. The germline CDR1 and CDR2 sequences are SNHLY and FYNNEI. CDR3 length: 15 amino acids. V was clipped by 7 bases and J by 0 bases, with 13 bases between them.